The sequence of this T cell receptor beta chain was determined in a study of human T cells and chemical hapten exposure. Across the whole study: DPC at 2% was the sensitizing agent, placed on about 2 cm by about 2 cm of upper inner arm skin. TCR yields per sample varied, mainly owing to small pooled library volume differences.

Overall study findings and caveats: Higher patch test scores went with higher counts of PT1 expanded TCRs.

Each CDR3 protein gets one entry after TCRdb re-called the RACE reads with MiXCR. The sample carries 82,000 or so distinct CDR3 sequences, over 10% recorded once. This clonotype was seen repeatedly, ten times or more. Its specificity is unknown. Germline CDR1 reads MNHEY; CDR2 reads SMNVEV (reference sequence). V was cut by 5 bases and J by 4 bases, with 16 bases left in between. CDR3 length equals 15 residues. The time point is: patch test 3, about 24 weeks after DPC sensitization. Stated treatment: therapeutic diphenylcyclopropenone sensitization with weekly scalp DPC. The clonotype comes from a woman aged 50 to 65 with alopecia areata. Some clones in this sample may be carry-over from other donors' samples. The sequencing here drew on whole blood, taken in connection with sensitization to the hapten diphenylcyclopropenone (DPC). V and J are TRBV27 and TRBJ2-3; D might be TRBD1 or TRBD2, each matching 6 bases. CDR3 loop: CASSQGREGADTQYF. DNA for the CDR3: TGTGCCAGCAGTCAGGGGCGGGAAGGGGCAGATACGCAGTATTTT.